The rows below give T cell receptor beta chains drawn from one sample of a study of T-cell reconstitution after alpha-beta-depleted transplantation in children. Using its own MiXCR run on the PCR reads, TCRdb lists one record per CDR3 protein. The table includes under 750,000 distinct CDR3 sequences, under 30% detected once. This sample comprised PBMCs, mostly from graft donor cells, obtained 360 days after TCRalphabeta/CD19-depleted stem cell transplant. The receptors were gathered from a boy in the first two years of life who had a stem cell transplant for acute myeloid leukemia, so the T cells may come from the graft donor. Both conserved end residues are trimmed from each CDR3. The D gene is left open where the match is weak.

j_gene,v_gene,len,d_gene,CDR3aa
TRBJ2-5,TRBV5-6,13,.,ASSTMPGLPETQY
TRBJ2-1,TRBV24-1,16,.,ATSDFLSHNAPLNEQF
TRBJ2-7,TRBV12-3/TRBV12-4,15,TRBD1,ASSLGLGQGSSYEQY
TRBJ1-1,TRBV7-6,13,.,ASSLGGHGNTEAF
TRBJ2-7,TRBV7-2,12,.,ASSLAPSFYEQY
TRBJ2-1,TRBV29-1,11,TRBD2,SVEGLQSNEQF
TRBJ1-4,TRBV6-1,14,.,ASSPRVVATNEKLF
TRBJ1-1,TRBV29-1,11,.,SVERIVNTEAF
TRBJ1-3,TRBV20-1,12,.,SARPSGVGNTIY
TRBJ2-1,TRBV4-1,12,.,ASSQVKGYNEQF
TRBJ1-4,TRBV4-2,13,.,ASSQAPGGEEKLF
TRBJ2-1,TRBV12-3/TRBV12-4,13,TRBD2,ASSFYLAGDNEQF
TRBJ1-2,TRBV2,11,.,AIYGGLNYGYT
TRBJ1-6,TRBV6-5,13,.,ASSFEGSYNSPLH
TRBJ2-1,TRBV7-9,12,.,ASRYPGPYNEQF
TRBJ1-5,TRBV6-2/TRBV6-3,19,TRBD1,ASSSWAPFEGARDSNQPQH
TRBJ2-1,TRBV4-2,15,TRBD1,ASSQAGQGMTYNEQF
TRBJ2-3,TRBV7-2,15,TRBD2,ASSLRGASGVTDTQY
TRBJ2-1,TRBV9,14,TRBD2,ASSTVAGPKYNEQF
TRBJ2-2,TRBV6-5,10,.,ASSYSAGELF
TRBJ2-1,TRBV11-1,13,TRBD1,ASSSLGQGDNEQF
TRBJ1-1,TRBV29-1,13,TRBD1,SVERSGAGGTEAF
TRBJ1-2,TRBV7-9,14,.,ASSRVLGRDFDGYT
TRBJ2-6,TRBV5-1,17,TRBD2,ASSLAGTSGFGGANVLT
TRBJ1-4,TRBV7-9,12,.,ASTPVGVDEKLF
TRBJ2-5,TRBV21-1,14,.,ASSKRWMAPQETQY
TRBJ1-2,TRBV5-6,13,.,ASSWGARGHYGYT
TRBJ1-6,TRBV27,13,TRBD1,ASSRRQGYNSPLH
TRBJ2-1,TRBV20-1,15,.,SARDRSRGRPYNEQF
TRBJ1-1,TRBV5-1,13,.,ASSLIGQMNTEAF
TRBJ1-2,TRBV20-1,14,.,SARASKAGSNYGYT
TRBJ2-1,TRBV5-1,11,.,ASSIDGYNEQF
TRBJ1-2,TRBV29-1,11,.,SVGAEGGYGYT
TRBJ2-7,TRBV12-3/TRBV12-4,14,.,ASSWVGGSGHYEQY
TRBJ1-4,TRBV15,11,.,ATSRDLGEKLF
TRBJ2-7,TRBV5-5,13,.,ASSLALLSSYEQY
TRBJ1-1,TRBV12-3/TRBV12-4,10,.,ASSTKNTEAF
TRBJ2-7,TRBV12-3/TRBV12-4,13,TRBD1,ASSPRDRSIVEQY
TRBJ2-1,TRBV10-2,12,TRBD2,ASRLAGARDEQF
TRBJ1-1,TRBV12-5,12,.,ASGLGVVGTEAF
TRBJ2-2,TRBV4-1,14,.,ASSQEGHRATGELF
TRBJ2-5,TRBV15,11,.,ATSRTVKETQY
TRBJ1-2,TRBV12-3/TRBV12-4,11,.,ASSIQEGYGYT
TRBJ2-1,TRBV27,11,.,ASKWGSGNEQF
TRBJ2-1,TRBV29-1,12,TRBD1,SVARDRGYNEQF
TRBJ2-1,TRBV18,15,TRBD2,ASSPQSSGGAINEQF
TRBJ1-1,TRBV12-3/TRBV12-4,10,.,ASSFVEGGAF
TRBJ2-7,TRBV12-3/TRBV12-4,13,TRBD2,ASSFLAGETYEQY
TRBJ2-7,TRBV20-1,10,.,SSRGAGREQY
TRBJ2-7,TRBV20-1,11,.,SAEGPLAYEQY
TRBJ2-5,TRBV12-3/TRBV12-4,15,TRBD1,ASSSGSGQGVWETQY
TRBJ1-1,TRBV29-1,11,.,SVTRQAPYEAF
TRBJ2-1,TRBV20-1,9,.,SADTYNEQF
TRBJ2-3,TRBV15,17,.,ATSRDFPRGAGSTDTQY
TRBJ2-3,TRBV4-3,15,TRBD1,ASSHHRTGTVTDTQY
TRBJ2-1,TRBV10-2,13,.,AGSQGTSTSNEQF
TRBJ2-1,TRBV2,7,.,ATINEQF
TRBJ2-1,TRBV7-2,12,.,ASSLEWAYNEQF
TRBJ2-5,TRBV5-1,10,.,ASGVSQETQY
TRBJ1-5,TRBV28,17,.,ASSLSRGTRGPFSQPQH